This T cell receptor beta chain derives from a study of blood T cell repertoires in COVID-19. Whole-study context: Samples taken during acute and convalescent COVID-19 were collected in the United States, Italy and Spain.

This CDR3 is built from 16 residues. The germline V gene has CDR1 SGDLS and CDR2 YYNGEE. J lost 0 bases, V lost 1 base, and 2 bases had no gene match. Profiled with immunoSEQ multiplex PCR; TCRdb holds only in-frame clones, not every one. The sample shows roughly 240,000 clones, about 89% of them seen only once. This chain links TRBV9 with TRBJ2-5; TRBD2 matches at 11 bases. The sequenced sample was peripheral blood. The sequence was collected from an older woman who had recovered from COVID-19. CDR3: CASSVSSGGNQETQYF. DNA of the CDR3: TGTGCCAGCAGCGTATCTAGCGGGGGGAACCAAGAGACCCAGTACTTC. The full variable domain, in which reference TRBV9 and TRBJ2-5 provide the parts outside the CDR3, is DSGVTQTPKHLITATGQRVTLRCSPRSGDLSVYWYQQSLDQGLQFLIQYYNGEERAKGNILERFSAQQFPDLHSELNLSSLELGDSALYFCASSVSSGGNQETQYFGPGTRLLVL.